This T cell receptor (beta chain) comes out of a study of blood T cell repertoires in COVID-19. Study-level information: The United States, Italy and Spain provided the acute and convalescent COVID-19 samples. Sources were T cells, B-cell-depleted T cells, or PBMCs; the material itself was cDNA or gDNA.

Original methodology: Reference gene primers were amplified, and this amplification served to estimate nucleated cell counts. Using immunoSEQ multiplex PCR, the repertoire was profiled, and TCRdb retains in-frame clones only, with some absent. The V and J calls and clone size come from that table; D and trimming were worked out from the DNA. The table includes roughly 110,000 clones, about 90% detected once. The CDR3 length is 15 residues. J lost 4 bases, V lost 4 bases, and 9 bases had no gene match. Germline V gives CDR1 SGHAT, CDR2 FQNNGV. The V gene is TRBV11-2, the J gene TRBJ2-7; 8 positions match TRBD1. This clonotype was sampled from a man in his forties or fifties with active or convalescent COVID-19. The sequencing input was peripheral blood. CDR3 protein: CASSSPRQGPYEQYF. The CDR3 bases are TGTGCCAGCAGCTCTCCGAGACAGGGGCCGTACGAGCAGTACTTC.